A single sample gave rise to the 18 T cell receptor beta chains below, sequenced in a study of read filtering for tumor transcriptome and immune sequencing. From about 0.4 ug of RNA, a library with molecular barcoded alpha/delta and beta/gamma adaptors was made. From the reads, TCRdb called clonotypes with MiXCR, one entry per CDR3 protein. Seen here are 90,000 to 95,000 distinct CDR3 sequences, roughly 21% observed once, and the top ten hold approximately 10%. Specimen: a population of CD138-negative cells sorted from bone marrow. All receptors derive from a donor aged 40 or older with multiple myeloma.

Comment on this clonotype: A much larger clone differs from this one at a single base, so this may be a read error. V and J are TRBV14 and TRBJ2-1; D ambiguous. Germline V gene sequence: CDR1 SGHDN, CDR2 FVKESK. The CDR3 contains 12 residues. The CDR3 loop reads CASGHPYNEQFF. The DNA of the CDR3 is TGTGCCAGCGGCCATCCCTACAATGAGCAGTTCTTC.

This clonotype was detected many times. The rearrangement joins TRBV19 to TRBJ2-5, with 12 bases lining up with TRBD2. V shed 5 bases, J shed 2 bases, and the junction held 3 bases outside the gene matches. The germline gives CDR1 LNHDA, CDR2 SQIVND (reference sequence). The CDR3 loop spans 15 amino acids. The CDR3 spells CASSSTSGGQETQYF. Here the CDR3 DNA reads TGTGCCAGTAGTTCGACTAGCGGGGGACAAGAGACCCAGTACTTC.

This clonotype was counted a single time. A much larger clone is a single base away; this may be a read error. This chain connects TRBV6-1 to TRBJ1-6, with D hard to call. CDR3 length: 14 residues. The germline V gene has CDR1 MNHNS and CDR2 SASEGT. The CDR3 protein is CARSESPPGSPLHF. The CDR3 region has the DNA TGTGCCCGCAGTGAAAGTCCGCCTGGTTCACCCCTCCACTTT.

This clonotype was detected many times. V and J are TRBV5-5 and TRBJ1-2, with 9 bases matching TRBD1. Germline assignment: CDR1 SGHKS and CDR2 YYEKEE (reference sequence). The J segment lost 1 base and the V segment lost 2 bases, leaving 12 bases of the junction unmatched. This CDR3 comprises 18 residues. CDR3 DNA sequence: TGTGCCAGCAGCTTCCGTCCCGGGACAGGGAACCTTAACTATGGCTACACCTTC. Protein sequence: CASSFRPGTGNLNYGYTF.

On this clonotype itself: A read error may explain this, as a much larger clone is one base away. V is TRBV7-2 and J is TRBJ2-5; possible D gene TRBD2, 6 bases. Germline assignment: CDR1 SGHTA and CDR2 FQGNSA. V dropped 4 bases and J dropped 4 bases, with 16 bases sitting between them. This CDR3 has 15 amino acids. The CDR3 coding sequence is TGTGCCAGCAGCTCTACTCCCGGGAGACGAGAGACCCAGTACTTC. Amino acids: CASSSTPGRRETQYF.

As concerns this clonotype: This CDR3 fails to terminate in the conserved phenylalanine or tryptophan, so it likely reflects a read error. The chain carries TRBV7-9 and TRBJ2-3; unclear D gene. The germline V gene has CDR1 SEHNR and CDR2 FQNEAQ (reference sequence). The CDR3 loop spans 14 amino acids. Deletions cut 4 bases from V and 10 bases from J, with 18 bases between. Here the CDR3 reads CASSSPTVSDPQYL. The DNA for the CDR3 is TGTGCCAGCAGCTCCCCCACCGTATCCGATCCGCAGTATTTA.

This clonotype was detected only once. A far bigger clonotype differs at one base, so this is likely a read error. This chain joins TRBV5-1 and TRBJ2-1, with D possibly TRBD1 on 5 matching bases. This CDR3 has 13 residues. Per germline, CDR1 SGHRS and CDR2 YFSETQ. The CDR3 region has the DNA TGTGCCAGCAGCTTACAGGCCCCTGGGTGGCAGTTCTTC. Amino acid sequence: CASSLQAPGWQFF.

In its sample, this clonotype was seen once. A read error may explain this, as a much larger clone is one base away. This chain links TRBV19 with TRBJ1-5; the D is unclear. The CDR3 contains 17 residues. Germline V lookup: CDR1 LNHDA, CDR2 SQIVND (reference sequence). Here the CDR3 reads CASSPTLKVNGNQPQPF. In DNA form, the CDR3 reads TGTGCCAGTAGTCCAACTTTAAAGGTGAATGGCAATCAGCCCCAGCCTTTT.

This clonotype is medium-sized. The chain joins TRBV27 to TRBJ2-7; the D call may be TRBD1 or TRBD2 (5 bases each). The CDR3 consists of 13 residues. In germline, CDR1 is MNHEY, CDR2 SMNVEV (reference sequence). The V end was cut by 6 bases, the J end by 3 bases, with 12 bases between. CDR3 DNA sequence: TGTGCCAGCAGCCTGGGACGGGACTACGAGCAGTACTTC. Amino acids: CASSLGRDYEQYF.

This clonotype appeared many times. V and J are TRBV6-2 or TRBV6-3 and TRBJ2-7; the match to TRBD1 covers 9 bases. The CDR3 runs 15 residues. Germline assignment: CDR1 MNHEY and CDR2 SVGEGT. J gave up 7 bases and V 3 bases, and 10 bases lay outside the gene matches. This CDR3 reads CASSYWAQGAVEQYF. The CDR3 coding sequence is TGTGCCAGCAGTTATTGGGCACAGGGGGCGGTGGAGCAGTACTTC.

This clonotype occurred many times. This chain uses TRBV12-3 or TRBV12-4 with TRBJ2-5; D is ambiguous. V lost 7 bases and J lost 10, with 22 bases in between. This CDR3 contains 14 residues. The DNA for the CDR3 is TGTGCCAGCACCTCCCCGGACGGTCGAAAGGTCCAGTACTTC. Protein product: CASTSPDGRKVQYF.

The rearrangement links TRBV2 to TRBJ1-5; D is possibly TRBD1 (6 bases). The CDR3 extends over 13 amino acids. CDR1 is SNHLY, CDR2 FYNNEI, per germline. V was trimmed by 7 bases and J by 7 bases, leaving 14 bases between them. CDR3 bases: TGTGCCAGCAAGAAGGGACACGGGCAGCCCCAGCATTTT. Translated, it gives CASKKGHGQPQHF. Full variable domain (missing parts from reference TRBV2 and TRBJ1-5): EPEVTQTPSHQVTQMGQEVILRCVPISNHLYFYWYRQILGQKVEFLVSFYNNEISEKSEIFDDQFSVERPDGSNFTLKIRSTKLEDSAMYFCASKKGHGQPQHFGDGTRLSIL.

There are many counts of this clonotype. The chain couples TRBV20-1 to TRBJ2-3; a possible D gene is TRBD2 (5 bases). Germline values: CDR1 DFQATT, CDR2 SNEGSKA (reference sequence). Trimming took off 0 bases at V and 8 bases at J, with 9 bases between the two ends. This CDR3 is built from 12 residues. CDR3 DNA: TGCAGTGCTAGAGAGGGAGACGCTACGCAGTATTTT. Its translation: CSAREGDATQYF.

On this clonotype itself: This could be a read error, since a much larger clone is one nucleotide away. This chain uses TRBV7-3 with TRBJ1-2, with D tentatively TRBD1 (6 bases). Germline V gene data show CDR1 as SGHTA and CDR2 as FQGTGA. This CDR3 is 14 amino acids long. V lost 4 bases and J lost 1, with 10 bases in between. This CDR3 reads CASSWDIFNYGYTF. The CDR3 coding sequence is TGTGCCAGCAGCTGGGACATCTTTAACTATGGCTACACCTTC.

Regarding this clonotype: Just one base apart from a much larger clone, this may be a read error. The DNA of the CDR3 is TGTTCCAGCAGGGGCTGGCAGGGCGGCGACACTGAAGCTTTCTTT. It specifies CSSRGWQGGDTEAFF. The chain links TRBV28 to TRBJ1-1; D possibly corresponds to TRBD1 (6 bases). CDR1 is MDHEN, CDR2 SYDVKM, per germline. This CDR3 spans 15 amino acids.

Comments on this clonotype: An end of the junction does not agree with germline; a read error may underlie this. V is TRBV13 and J is TRBJ2-3, with D possibly matching TRBD2 (5 bases). Germline lookup yields CDR1 PRHDT and CDR2 FYEKMQ (reference sequence). The CDR3 is made up of 18 amino acids. CDR3 DNA sequence: TGCGCCAGCAGCTTGGCCCCCGGAGGACGGATCCTTAGTGGTACGCAGTATTTT. Its protein is CASSLAPGGRILSGTQYF.

In regard to this clonotype: Just one base apart from a much larger clone, this may be a read error. The chain couples TRBV7-2 to TRBJ2-7; D remains unclear. The CDR3 has 13 amino acids. V lost 5 bases and J 0 bases, leaving 8 bases between the germline ends. Germline CDR1 SGHTA, CDR2 FQGNSA. DNA for the CDR3: TGTGCCAGCAGCCCACAGCGCTCCTACGAGCAGTACTTC. Its translation: CASSPQRSYEQYF.

This clonotype has ten or more counts. The chain links TRBV12-3 or TRBV12-4 to TRBJ1-5; TRBD1 might be the D (5 bases). The CDR3 is 15 residues long. Trimming removed 3 bases from V and 4 bases from J, with 13 bases in between. The CDR3 DNA sequence: TGTGCCAGCAGTTTTAAGGGGTTGTCAAATCAGCCCCAGCATTTT. As protein: CASSFKGLSNQPQHF.